A single sample gave rise to the 10 T cell receptor beta chains below, sequenced in a study of regulatory T cells in long-lasting Graves disease. Noted time point: newly diagnosed GD, antithyroid drugs for less than 3 months. Isolated PBMC RNA provided the starting material for the TCR library. To make TCR beta libraries, researchers used iRepertoire HTBI primers and Arm-PCR of CDR3 regions. TCRdb re-analysed the multiplex PCR reads in MiXCR, keeping a single row per CDR3 protein. Among roughly 520,000 distinct CDR3 sequences listed, around 12% were seen once. These data were also reused for a study on T cells in Graves' hyperthyroidism and ophthalmopathy.

Source: peripheral blood mononuclear cells (PBMCs), taken at new diagnosis, from a patient treated with antithyroid drugs. These receptors were obtained from a woman aged 25 to 39 with Graves disease.

The table lists this clonotype with many counts. The J gene is TRBJ1-4, the V gene TRBV6-1; D perhaps matches TRBD1 (6 bases). Germline V CDR1 and CDR2: MNHNS, SASEGT. The CDR3 is made up of 15 amino acids. With 5 bases removed from V and 0 bases from J, the gap between germline ends came to 10 bases. The CDR3 loop reads CASSQGQPTNEKLFF. The CDR3 DNA follows: TGTGCCAGCAGTCAAGGACAGCCAACTAATGAAAAACTGTTTTTT.

This clonotype was seen a handful of times. The chain joins TRBV24-1 to TRBJ1-5, with 8 bases matching TRBD1. This CDR3 has 15 residues. V was clipped by 3 bases and J by 1 base; unmatched bases: 1. CDR1 and CDR2 from the germline V gene are KGHDR and SFDVKD. The CDR3 loop reads CATSDQGASNQPQHF. Here the CDR3 DNA reads TGTGCCACCAGTGATCAGGGGGCGAGCAATCAGCCCCAGCATTTT.

This chain links TRBV6-5 with TRBJ1-5; D unresolved. From germline, CDR1 is MNHEY and CDR2 SVGAGI. The CDR3 runs 18 residues. V lost 3 bases to trimming and J lost 0 bases, with 18 bases between them. In nucleotides, the CDR3 is TGTGCCAGCAGTTATAAGGGTCACCCGTCAGATAGCAATCAGCCCCAGCATTTT. Its translation: CASSYKGHPSDSNQPQHF.

This clonotype was seen more than once but under ten times. The chain couples TRBV28 to TRBJ2-1; TRBD2 is a possible D gene (6 bases). The CDR3 loop spans 14 amino acids. Germline V gene lookup returns CDR1 MDHEN and CDR2 SYDVKM. Trimming removed 6 bases from V and 7 bases from J, with 16 bases in between. The CDR3 DNA sequence: TGTGCCAGCAGCCTCCAACGTGGGAGGAATGAGCAGTTCTTC. Protein product: CASSLQRGRNEQFF.

This clonotype was seen many times. The V gene is TRBV20-1, the J gene TRBJ2-1, with D possibly being TRBD1 (5 bases). CDR3 size: 13 residues. Per the germline V gene, CDR1 is DFQATT and CDR2 is SNEGSKA (reference sequence). V was pared by 5 bases and J by 8 bases, with 16 bases between. The CDR3 is CSAPASGFDEQFF. DNA of the CDR3: TGCAGTGCTCCAGCTTCAGGGTTCGATGAGCAGTTCTTC.

This clonotype has only a few counts. The genes are TRBV28 and TRBJ2-1; D possibly corresponds to TRBD1 (5 bases). V was trimmed by 7 bases and J by 9 bases, leaving 10 bases between them. CDR3 length: 11 residues. Germline V CDR1 and CDR2: MDHEN, SYDVKM. CDR3 bases: TGTGCCAGCATATCAGGGTCTGAGCAGTTCTTC. Translation gives CASISGSEQFF.

The chain is built from TRBV27 and TRBJ2-6; TRBD2 matches 12 bases. After removal of 5 bases from V and 0 bases from J, the junction contained 14 bases not matched to a gene. This CDR3 comprises 21 residues. Per germline, CDR1 MNHEY and CDR2 SMNVEV (reference sequence). In nucleotides, the CDR3 is TGTGCCAGCAGTACCCCAGGCGGACTAGCGGGAACCCGCTCTGGGGCCAACGTCCTGACTTTC. Protein sequence: CASSTPGGLAGTRSGANVLTF.

This chain uses TRBV7-3 with TRBJ2-1; 14 nucleotides agree with TRBD2. This CDR3 region has 21 residues. Losses at the gene ends were 5 bases for V and 0 bases for J; bases not matched to a gene: 15. Germline loops: CDR1 SGHTA, CDR2 FQGTGA. CDR3 nucleotide sequence: TGTGCCAGCAGCCTTAAGCCCGGGACTAGCGGGAGTCGAAGCTCCTACAATGAGCAGTTCTTC. As protein: CASSLKPGTSGSRSSYNEQFF.

The rearrangement uses TRBV28 and TRBJ2-7, with D hard to call. The ends were cut back, 2 bases at V and 3 bases at J, with 11 bases in the middle. This CDR3 has 14 amino acids. Germline V gives CDR1 MDHEN, CDR2 SYDVKM. For the CDR3, the DNA is TGTGCCAGCAGTTTAGATTCTGGAGTCTACGAGCAGTACTTC. Translating it yields CASSLDSGVYEQYF. Full variable domain (missing parts from reference TRBV28 and TRBJ2-7): DVKVTQSSRYLVKRTGEKVFLECVQDMDHENMFWYRQDPGLGLRLIYFSYDVKMKEKGDIPEGYSVSREKKERFSLILESASTNQTSMYLCASSLDSGVYEQYFGPGTRLTVT.

In its sample, this clonotype was seen a few times. The V and J genes are TRBV6-1 and TRBJ2-3; TRBD1 is a possible D gene (6 bases). Germline assignment: CDR1 MNHNS and CDR2 SASEGT. This CDR3 contains 14 residues. Trimming took 6 bases from V and 6 from J, leaving 16 bases between them. The CDR3 protein is CASRALRGTDTQYF. The CDR3 DNA follows: TGTGCCAGCAGGGCACTCAGGGGAACCGATACGCAGTATTTT.